A selection of T cell receptor beta chains follows, all from one sample in a study of T cell responses to AZD1222 COVID-19 vaccine. The table came from immunoSEQ multiplex PCR; TCRdb's copy has only in-frame clones and leaves some out. The data hold approximately 100,000 clones, with less than 90% observed a single time. The material was peripheral blood, obtained on day 0 of AZD1222 vaccination. These receptor sequences come from an adult in good health. The CDR3 runs from the conserved cysteine through the conserved F or W. A D gene is named only where the DNA matches it firmly. Size is omitted from some rows. Given values are once, few, many or a class for expanded clones.

TRBV27	.	TRBJ1-1	TRBD1	CASSLWGQGGTEAFF	TGTGCCAGCAGTTTATGGGGGCAGGGGGGCACTGAAGCTTTCTTT
TRBV6-5	.	TRBJ1-5	.	CATTRGDSNQPQHF	TGTGCCACCACGCGAGGGGACAGCAATCAGCCCCAGCATTTT
TRBV27	few	TRBJ1-2	.	CASGRAYGYTF	TGTGCCAGCGGCCGAGCCTATGGCTACACCTTC
TRBV6-5	.	TRBJ1-1	TRBD1	CASSKTGALSAEAFF	TGTGCCAGCAGCAAAACAGGGGCCCTAAGTGCGGAGGCTTTCTTT
TRBV10-3	once	TRBJ1-1	.	CAISSEGMNTEAFF	TGTGCCATCAGTAGTGAGGGGATGAACACTGAAGCTTTCTTT
TRBV3-1/TRBV3-2	once	TRBJ1-5	TRBD1	CASSQECRGRFCNQPQHF	TGTGCCAGCAGCCAAGAATGCAGGGGGCGCTTTTGCAATCAGCCCCAGCATTTT
TRBV27	once	TRBJ2-1	TRBD2	CASSLAGNDNEQFF	TGTGCCAGCAGTCTAGCGGGGAACGACAATGAGCAGTTCTTC
TRBV5-1	.	TRBJ2-1	TRBD2	CASSFSSGSGDEQFF	TGCGCCAGCAGCTTTTCTAGCGGGAGCGGCGATGAGCAGTTCTTC
TRBV27	.	TRBJ1-4	.	CASSYDRTNEKLFF	TGTGCCAGCAGCTACGACAGGACGAATGAAAAACTGTTTTTT
TRBV11-3	.	TRBJ1-2	TRBD1	CASEMGQGGSGYTF	TGTGCCAGCGAGATGGGACAGGGAGGCAGTGGCTACACCTTC
TRBV7-2	.	TRBJ1-6	TRBD1	CASSRDSSYNSPLHF	TGTGCCAGCAGCCGGGACAGCTCCTATAATTCACCCCTCCACTTT
TRBV19	.	TRBJ1-2	.	CASRPLIREGGGYGYTF	TGTGCCAGTAGGCCTCTAATCCGGGAGGGCGGAGGCTATGGCTACACCTTC
TRBV6-5	.	TRBJ1-2	TRBD1	CASSNRGAGPYGYTF	TGTGCCAGCAGTAACAGGGGCGCTGGTCCATATGGCTACACCTTC
TRBV19	once	TRBJ1-2	.	CASRQNHYGYTF	TGTGCTAGTAGGCAGAACCACTATGGCTACACCTTC
TRBV7-9	.	TRBJ1-1	TRBD1	CASSLARQGRAAFF	TGTGCCAGCAGCTTAGCTAGACAGGGGCGAGCCGCTTTCTTT
TRBV27	many	TRBJ2-5	.	CASSPSRTGETQYF	TGTGCCAGCAGTCCCTCCAGGACCGGAGAGACCCAGTACTTC
TRBV9	once	TRBJ1-2	.	CASSVGSGGGGYTF	TGTGCCAGCAGCGTAGGTTCGGGGGGAGGTGGCTACACCTTC
TRBV30	.	TRBJ2-7	.	CAWSAGTGLYEQYF	TGTGCCTGGAGTGCCGGCACAGGGCTCTACGAGCAGTACTTC
TRBV2	.	TRBJ2-1	TRBD1	CASSSVRGQNEQFF	TGTGCCAGCAGTAGTGTCAGGGGGCAAAATGAGCAGTTCTTC
TRBV24-1	.	TRBJ2-3	.	CATSDFKGPTDTQYF	TGTGCCACCAGTGATTTTAAGGGGCCCACAGATACGCAGTATTTT
TRBV11-3	.	TRBJ2-5	.	CASSPKESIETQYF	TGTGCCAGCAGCCCCAAAGAAAGTATTGAGACCCAGTACTTC
TRBV7-6	.	TRBJ2-7	TRBD2	CASSLTSGGAYEQYF	TGTGCCAGCAGCCTAACTAGCGGGGGGGCCTACGAGCAGTACTTC
TRBV7-2	.	TRBJ2-5	TRBD1	CASSPGTGLETQYF	TGTGCCAGCAGCCCCGGGACAGGTTTAGAGACCCAGTACTTC
TRBV14	.	TRBJ2-3	TRBD2	CASSQLAGERTDTQYF	TGTGCCAGCAGCCAATTAGCGGGGGAACGCACAGATACGCAGTATTTT
TRBV3-1/TRBV3-2	.	TRBJ2-1	.	CASSQDYRYNEQFF	TGTGCCAGCAGCCAAGATTATAGGTACAATGAGCAGTTCTTC
TRBV5-4	.	TRBJ1-6	.	CASSWGRGSPLHF	TGTGCCAGCAGCTGGGGGCGGGGTTCACCCCTCCACTTT
TRBV4-1	once	TRBJ2-1	.	CASHETLGRNEQFF	TGCGCCAGCCACGAAACCTTGGGTAGGAATGAGCAGTTCTTC
TRBV5-6	.	TRBJ1-2	.	CASRFLGSYGYTF	TGTGCCAGCAGATTTCTGGGGAGCTATGGCTACACCTTC
TRBV6-5	.	TRBJ1-5	.	CASVYRAYQPQHF	TGTGCCAGTGTTTACCGGGCCTACCAGCCCCAGCATTTT
TRBV15	.	TRBJ1-5	.	CATSRDKGVGQPQHF	TGTGCCACCAGCAGAGATAAGGGCGTGGGGCAGCCCCAGCATTTT
TRBV6-5	.	TRBJ2-1	TRBD2	CASSSPLANNEQFF	TGTGCCAGCAGTTCCCCACTAGCGAACAATGAGCAGTTCTTC
TRBV4-1	.	TRBJ1-6	.	CASSRRTGYNGSSYNSPLHF	TGCGCCAGCAGCAGAAGGACGGGGTATAACGGTAGCTCCTATAATTCACCCCTCCACTTT
TRBV11-2	.	TRBJ1-6	.	CASWGGYSYNSPLHF	TGTGCCAGCTGGGGGGGGTACTCCTATAATTCACCCCTCCACTTT
TRBV27	.	TRBJ1-2	.	CASSQTGYYGYTF	TGTGCCAGCAGTCAGACAGGCTACTATGGCTACACCTTC
TRBV5-6	.	TRBJ1-5	.	CASSLVGVSNQPQHF	TGTGCCAGCAGCTTGGTCGGGGTCAGCAATCAGCCCCAGCATTTT
TRBV2	.	TRBJ2-7	.	CASRDTYEQYF	TGTGCCAGCAGGGACACCTACGAGCAGTACTTC
TRBV21-1	.	TRBJ1-1	.	CASSKTEGGKNTEAFF	TGTGCCAGCAGCAAAACGGAGGGGGGCAAGAACACTGAAGCTTTCTTT
TRBV3-1/TRBV3-2	medium-sized	TRBJ1-6	.	CASRLLGSPLHF	TGTGCCAGCAGGTTACTCGGGTCACCCCTCCACTTT
TRBV7-9	.	TRBJ1-2	TRBD1	CASSLTGRSHGYTF	TGTGCCAGCAGCCTGACAGGGAGGTCTCATGGCTACACCTTC
TRBV12-3/TRBV12-4	.	TRBJ2-2	.	CASSFLRPRELFF	TGTGCCAGCAGTTTTTTGCGACCGAGGGAGCTGTTTTTT
TRBV12-3/TRBV12-4	.	TRBJ1-2	.	CASSYWTRGYTF	TGTGCCAGCAGTTATTGGACTCGCGGCTACACCTTC
TRBV27	.	TRBJ2-7	TRBD2	CASSFRLAGVFSRSYEQYF	TGTGCCAGCAGTTTCCGACTAGCGGGAGTCTTCAGTAGATCCTACGAGCAGTACTTC
TRBV5-1	.	TRBJ1-2	.	CASSSLGYGYTF	TGCGCCAGCAGCTCCTTAGGGTATGGCTACACCTTC
TRBV5-4	.	TRBJ2-7	.	CASSPGRPSYEQYF	TGTGCCAGCAGCCCGGGGAGGCCTTCCTACGAGCAGTACTTC
TRBV7-9	.	TRBJ2-3	TRBD2	CASRPGLAEGGNTQYF	TGTGCCAGCAGACCCGGACTAGCGGAGGGAGGGAATACGCAGTATTTT
TRBV14	.	TRBJ1-1	.	CASSDLEGAEAFF	TGTGCCAGCAGCGATTTGGAGGGGGCTGAAGCTTTCTTT
TRBV3-1/TRBV3-2	.	TRBJ2-3	TRBD2	CASTSGRGGTQYF	TGTGCCAGCACCTCAGGACGCGGGGGTACGCAGTATTTT
TRBV3-1/TRBV3-2	.	TRBJ1-6	TRBD1	CASSQDPTGGNGSPLHF	TGTGCCAGCAGCCAAGATCCGACAGGGGGAAATGGGTCACCCCTCCACTTT
TRBV19	.	TRBJ2-7	.	CASSILGSSYEQYF	TGTGCCAGTAGTATATTGGGGAGCTCCTACGAGCAGTACTTC
TRBV7-6	.	TRBJ2-5	TRBD2	CASSPGLAGSAETQYF	TGTGCCAGCAGCCCCGGATTAGCGGGATCCGCCGAGACCCAGTACTTC
TRBV5-3	once	TRBJ2-1	TRBD1	CARSLGGTGRLYNEQFF	TGTGCCAGAAGCTTGGGCGGGACAGGCCGTCTATACAATGAGCAGTTCTTC
TRBV10-3	.	TRBJ1-1	TRBD1	CAISELQGADTEAFF	TGTGCCATCAGTGAGTTACAGGGGGCTGATACTGAAGCTTTCTTT